This is a list of T cell receptor beta chains from one sample in a study of blood T cell repertoires in COVID-19. Using immunoSEQ multiplex PCR, the repertoire was profiled, and TCRdb retains in-frame clones only, with some absent. The table records tens of thousands of clones, roughly 76% of them present only once. Sequencing was carried out using peripheral blood. The receptors here all came from a woman in her forties or fifties with acute or convalescent COVID-19. The CDR3 runs from the conserved cysteine through the conserved F or W. Fields, in order: clone size, V gene, D gene, J gene, CDR3 protein, CDR3 DNA. A D gene is named only where the DNA matches it firmly. A clone size is listed for some rows: how often the clone was seen (once, few, many), or a class if it is expanded.

clone_size: .; v_call: TRBV29-1; d_call: .; j_call: TRBJ1-2; cdr3_aa: CSVVQGSGYTF; cdr3_nt: TGCAGCGTTGTGCAGGGGAGTGGCTACACCTTC
clone_size: .; v_call: TRBV19; d_call: .; j_call: TRBJ2-5; cdr3_aa: CASTTQGGPGETQYF; cdr3_nt: TGTGCCAGTACTACCCAGGGGGGCCCCGGGGAGACCCAGTACTTC
clone_size: .; v_call: TRBV4-3; d_call: .; j_call: TRBJ1-1; cdr3_aa: CASSQVSGGGTEAFF; cdr3_nt: TGCGCCAGCAGCCAAGTTTCGGGGGGGGGCACTGAAGCTTTCTTT
clone_size: once; v_call: TRBV7-6; d_call: .; j_call: TRBJ1-5; cdr3_aa: CASSLAISQPQHF; cdr3_nt: TGTGCCAGCAGCTTAGCGATTAGTCAGCCCCAGCATTTT
clone_size: .; v_call: TRBV28; d_call: .; j_call: TRBJ1-1; cdr3_aa: CASSPPRGLNTEAFF; cdr3_nt: TGTGCCAGCAGTCCCCCCAGGGGCCTGAACACTGAAGCTTTCTTT
clone_size: .; v_call: TRBV5-1; d_call: TRBD1; j_call: TRBJ1-2; cdr3_aa: CASSVGTDLGYTF; cdr3_nt: TGCGCCAGCAGCGTGGGGACAGATTTAGGCTACACCTTC
clone_size: .; v_call: TRBV2; d_call: TRBD1; j_call: TRBJ2-2; cdr3_aa: CASSSRTGAGTGELFF; cdr3_nt: TGTGCCAGCAGTTCCCGGACAGGGGCCGGCACCGGGGAGCTGTTTTTT
clone_size: .; v_call: TRBV10-3; d_call: .; j_call: TRBJ1-4; cdr3_aa: CAISDSNEKLFF; cdr3_nt: TGTGCCATCAGCGACAGTAATGAAAAACTGTTTTTT
clone_size: few; v_call: TRBV2; d_call: TRBD1; j_call: TRBJ1-2; cdr3_aa: CASSDPEQGPYGYTF; cdr3_nt: TGTGCCAGCAGCGACCCCGAACAGGGGCCGTATGGCTACACCTTC
clone_size: .; v_call: TRBV3-1/TRBV3-2; d_call: TRBD1; j_call: TRBJ2-5; cdr3_aa: CASSRTEGAWETQYF; cdr3_nt: TGTGCCAGCAGCCGAACTGAGGGGGCGTGGGAGACCCAGTACTTC
clone_size: .; v_call: TRBV29-1; d_call: .; j_call: TRBJ1-1; cdr3_aa: CSATWGGNTEAFF; cdr3_nt: TGCAGCGCGACATGGGGAGGGAACACTGAAGCTTTCTTT
clone_size: .; v_call: TRBV30; d_call: .; j_call: TRBJ1-5; cdr3_aa: CAWSPSGQPQHF; cdr3_nt: TGTGCCTGGAGTCCCTCAGGACAGCCCCAGCATTTT
clone_size: .; v_call: TRBV7-9; d_call: .; j_call: TRBJ1-3; cdr3_aa: CASSLEGAWDTIYF; cdr3_nt: TGTGCCAGCAGCTTAGAGGGAGCCTGGGACACCATATATTTT
clone_size: .; v_call: TRBV7-9; d_call: .; j_call: TRBJ2-7; cdr3_aa: CASSLVQYPYEQYF; cdr3_nt: TGTGCCAGCAGCTTAGTACAGTACCCTTACGAGCAGTACTTC
clone_size: .; v_call: TRBV28; d_call: .; j_call: TRBJ1-2; cdr3_aa: CASSFPLGLSYGYTF; cdr3_nt: TGTGCCAGCAGTTTCCCCTTGGGACTCTCCTATGGCTACACCTTC
clone_size: .; v_call: TRBV4-1; d_call: .; j_call: TRBJ1-6; cdr3_aa: CASTSKGDSYNSPLHF; cdr3_nt: TGCGCCAGCACCAGTAAGGGGGACTCCTATAATTCACCCCTCCACTTT
clone_size: .; v_call: TRBV28; d_call: .; j_call: TRBJ1-2; cdr3_aa: CASVSRPLGGYTF; cdr3_nt: TGTGCCAGCGTCTCCCGTCCCCTCGGTGGCTACACCTTC
clone_size: few; v_call: TRBV12-3/TRBV12-4; d_call: TRBD1; j_call: TRBJ1-2; cdr3_aa: CASSSTGVDGYTF; cdr3_nt: TGTGCCAGCAGCTCGACAGGGGTGGATGGCTACACCTTC
clone_size: .; v_call: TRBV29-1; d_call: .; j_call: TRBJ2-7; cdr3_aa: CSVVYGEGTYEQYF; cdr3_nt: TGCAGCGTAGTTTACGGGGAAGGGACCTACGAGCAGTACTTC
clone_size: .; v_call: TRBV7-7; d_call: TRBD2; j_call: TRBJ2-1; cdr3_aa: CASSLGNSGAFYNEQFF; cdr3_nt: TGTGCCAGCAGCTTAGGTAATAGCGGGGCCTTTTACAATGAGCAGTTCTTC
clone_size: .; v_call: TRBV7-2; d_call: .; j_call: TRBJ1-1; cdr3_aa: CASSTGVSMNTEAFF; cdr3_nt: TGTGCCAGCAGCACCGGGGTTAGCATGAACACTGAAGCTTTCTTT
clone_size: .; v_call: TRBV29-1; d_call: TRBD1; j_call: TRBJ2-1; cdr3_aa: CSVRTGASYNEQFF; cdr3_nt: TGCAGCGTCAGGACAGGGGCCTCCTACAATGAGCAGTTCTTC
clone_size: .; v_call: TRBV10-2; d_call: TRBD1; j_call: TRBJ1-4; cdr3_aa: CASREGQNNEKLFF; cdr3_nt: TGCGCCAGCAGGGAGGGACAGAATAATGAAAAACTGTTTTTT
clone_size: once; v_call: TRBV7-9; d_call: .; j_call: TRBJ1-5; cdr3_aa: CASSQDNQPQHF; cdr3_nt: TGTGCCAGCAGCCAGGACAATCAGCCCCAGCATTTT
clone_size: .; v_call: TRBV7-3; d_call: .; j_call: TRBJ2-1; cdr3_aa: CASSPGIDYNEQFF; cdr3_nt: TGTGCCAGCAGCCCGGGGATTGACTACAATGAGCAGTTCTTC
clone_size: .; v_call: TRBV4-3; d_call: TRBD1; j_call: TRBJ1-1; cdr3_aa: CASSQTTGGTEAFF; cdr3_nt: TGCGCCAGCAGCCAAACGACAGGGGGCACTGAAGCTTTCTTT
clone_size: .; v_call: TRBV6-4; d_call: .; j_call: TRBJ1-2; cdr3_aa: CASSPTGQTYGYTF; cdr3_nt: TGTGCCAGCAGTCCCACCGGACAGACCTATGGCTACACCTTC
clone_size: few; v_call: TRBV5-1; d_call: .; j_call: TRBJ1-1; cdr3_aa: CASSQSVTGEAFF; cdr3_nt: TGCGCCAGCAGCCAGAGCGTGACAGGTGAAGCTTTCTTT
clone_size: .; v_call: TRBV27; d_call: TRBD2; j_call: TRBJ2-5; cdr3_aa: CASSFSSGGSGETQYF; cdr3_nt: TGTGCCAGCAGTTTCTCATCGGGGGGGTCGGGGGAGACCCAGTACTTC
clone_size: few; v_call: TRBV4-3; d_call: TRBD1; j_call: TRBJ2-1; cdr3_aa: CASERDRNLGEQFF; cdr3_nt: TGCGCCAGCGAAAGGGACAGGAACCTCGGTGAGCAGTTCTTC
clone_size: .; v_call: TRBV5-4; d_call: .; j_call: TRBJ1-2; cdr3_aa: CASSGPGANYGYTF; cdr3_nt: TGTGCCAGCAGCGGACCAGGGGCGAACTATGGCTACACCTTC
clone_size: .; v_call: TRBV5-1; d_call: .; j_call: TRBJ1-1; cdr3_aa: CASSLTGTEAFF; cdr3_nt: TGCGCCAGCAGCTTGACGGGCACTGAAGCTTTCTTT
clone_size: many; v_call: TRBV27; d_call: TRBD1; j_call: TRBJ2-7; cdr3_aa: CASSKNRGLYEQYF; cdr3_nt: TGTGCCAGCAGTAAGAACAGGGGCCTCTACGAGCAGTACTTC
clone_size: .; v_call: TRBV7-2; d_call: TRBD1; j_call: TRBJ1-3; cdr3_aa: CASSWGQAISGNTIYF; cdr3_nt: TGTGCCAGCAGCTGGGGACAGGCTATCTCTGGAAACACCATATATTTT
clone_size: .; v_call: TRBV30; d_call: .; j_call: TRBJ1-3; cdr3_aa: CAWSVGIEGGTIYF; cdr3_nt: TGTGCCTGGAGTGTAGGGATCGAAGGAGGCACCATATATTTT
clone_size: .; v_call: TRBV7-3; d_call: .; j_call: TRBJ1-6; cdr3_aa: CASSPNSNSPLHF; cdr3_nt: TGTGCCAGCAGCCCAAACAGTAATTCACCCCTCCACTTT
clone_size: few; v_call: TRBV5-1; d_call: TRBD1; j_call: TRBJ1-1; cdr3_aa: CASSLGTGGAFF; cdr3_nt: TGCGCCAGCAGCTTGGGCACAGGGGGAGCTTTCTTT
clone_size: .; v_call: TRBV4-3; d_call: TRBD1; j_call: TRBJ1-2; cdr3_aa: CASSHPSTGDYTF; cdr3_nt: TGCGCCAGCAGCCACCCTTCAACAGGGGACTACACCTTC
clone_size: .; v_call: TRBV4-2; d_call: TRBD1; j_call: TRBJ2-5; cdr3_aa: CASSQTGEETQYF; cdr3_nt: TGTGCCAGCAGCCAGACAGGGGAAGAGACCCAGTACTTC
clone_size: .; v_call: TRBV19; d_call: .; j_call: TRBJ2-5; cdr3_aa: CASTARSGQWGETQYF; cdr3_nt: TGTGCCAGTACCGCAAGATCCGGACAGTGGGGGGAGACCCAGTACTTC
clone_size: once; v_call: TRBV5-1; d_call: .; j_call: TRBJ1-2; cdr3_aa: CASSLSGNGYTF; cdr3_nt: TGCGCCAGCAGCTTGAGCGGGAATGGCTACACCTTC
clone_size: few; v_call: TRBV2; d_call: TRBD1; j_call: TRBJ2-1; cdr3_aa: CASLFDRDSEQFF; cdr3_nt: TGTGCCAGCCTCTTCGACAGGGACAGTGAGCAGTTCTTC
clone_size: .; v_call: TRBV7-9; d_call: .; j_call: TRBJ2-1; cdr3_aa: CASSLGRDRLSHEQFF; cdr3_nt: TGTGCCAGCAGCTTAGGGCGGGACAGACTCAGCCATGAGCAGTTCTTC
clone_size: .; v_call: TRBV3-1/TRBV3-2; d_call: TRBD2; j_call: TRBJ2-7; cdr3_aa: CASSLLAGREQYF; cdr3_nt: TGTGCCAGCAGTCTCCTAGCGGGGCGTGAGCAGTACTTC
clone_size: .; v_call: TRBV7-9; d_call: .; j_call: TRBJ1-2; cdr3_aa: CASSQDRVYGYTF; cdr3_nt: TGTGCCAGCAGCCAGGACAGAGTCTATGGCTACACCTTC
clone_size: .; v_call: TRBV25-1; d_call: .; j_call: TRBJ1-6; cdr3_aa: CASSDRAASPLHF; cdr3_nt: TGTGCCAGCAGTGACAGGGCGGCTTCACCCCTCCACTTT
clone_size: .; v_call: TRBV28; d_call: TRBD1; j_call: TRBJ2-1; cdr3_aa: CASSFRGQGAYNEQFF; cdr3_nt: TGTGCCAGCAGTTTCCGGGGACAGGGGGCTTACAATGAGCAGTTCTTC
clone_size: .; v_call: TRBV7-2; d_call: TRBD1; j_call: TRBJ1-3; cdr3_aa: CATRQGFTGNTIYF; cdr3_nt: TGTGCCACCCGACAGGGATTCACCGGAAACACCATATATTTT
clone_size: .; v_call: TRBV4-1; d_call: .; j_call: TRBJ1-2; cdr3_aa: CASSQDSTYQLYGYTF; cdr3_nt: TGCGCCAGCAGCCAAGATTCCACCTACCAACTATATGGCTACACCTTC
clone_size: once; v_call: TRBV6-5; d_call: .; j_call: TRBJ1-5; cdr3_aa: CASSLDRYQPQHF; cdr3_nt: TGTGCCAGCAGCCTGGACAGATATCAGCCCCAGCATTTT
clone_size: once; v_call: TRBV27; d_call: .; j_call: TRBJ1-3; cdr3_aa: CASSARGSGNTIYF; cdr3_nt: TGTGCCAGCAGCGCAAGGGGATCTGGAAACACCATATATTTT
clone_size: .; v_call: TRBV7-8; d_call: TRBD1; j_call: TRBJ2-7; cdr3_aa: CASSGDRGGSAEQYF; cdr3_nt: TGTGCCAGCAGCGGCGACAGGGGAGGCTCTGCCGAGCAGTACTTC
clone_size: .; v_call: TRBV19; d_call: TRBD1; j_call: TRBJ1-2; cdr3_aa: CASSRLRQGSNYGYTF; cdr3_nt: TGTGCCAGTAGTAGACTTCGACAGGGGTCTAACTATGGCTACACCTTC
clone_size: few; v_call: TRBV2; d_call: .; j_call: TRBJ2-1; cdr3_aa: CASSEVRGAYNEQFF; cdr3_nt: TGTGCCAGCAGTGAAGTCAGGGGGGCATACAATGAGCAGTTCTTC
clone_size: many; v_call: TRBV6-6; d_call: .; j_call: TRBJ1-3; cdr3_aa: CASNNPQSSGNTIYF; cdr3_nt: TGTGCCAGCAACAATCCACAGAGCTCTGGAAACACCATATATTTT
clone_size: .; v_call: TRBV19; d_call: .; j_call: TRBJ2-7; cdr3_aa: CASSINGQPSYEQYF; cdr3_nt: TGTGCCAGTAGTATTAACGGACAACCCTCCTACGAGCAGTACTTC
clone_size: .; v_call: TRBV2; d_call: .; j_call: TRBJ1-5; cdr3_aa: CASSGDGTPNQPQHF; cdr3_nt: TGTGCCAGCAGTGGGGACGGGACACCGAATCAGCCCCAGCATTTT
clone_size: few; v_call: TRBV7-2; d_call: .; j_call: TRBJ2-2; cdr3_aa: CASKKGHNHGELFF; cdr3_nt: TGTGCCAGCAAAAAGGGACATAATCACGGGGAGCTGTTTTTT
clone_size: .; v_call: TRBV6-6; d_call: .; j_call: TRBJ1-5; cdr3_aa: CASAGPNQPQHF; cdr3_nt: TGTGCCAGCGCGGGCCCCAATCAGCCCCAGCATTTT
clone_size: .; v_call: TRBV5-1; d_call: .; j_call: TRBJ1-4; cdr3_aa: CASWGGGDEKLFF; cdr3_nt: TGCGCCAGCTGGGGGGGAGGCGATGAAAAACTGTTTTTT